A selection of T cell receptor beta chains follows, all from one sample in a study of cytomegalovirus exposure and HLA in healthy donors. Assay used: immunoSEQ multiplex PCR; TCRdb lists only in-frame clones, some missing. The sample records more than 100,000 clones, roughly three quarters being singletons. The material sequenced was PBMCs. The receptors derive from a woman between 40 and 50 years old in good health and CMV-seronegative. Each CDR3 is given without its conserved first and last residue.

j_gene,v_gene,CDR3aa
TRBJ1-1,TRBV27,ASRGTGGTEAF
TRBJ1-1,TRBV10-2,ASSVTGQNTEAF
TRBJ2-1,TRBV6-1,ASRGGLAGYNEQF
TRBJ2-5,TRBV27,ASRPGTGGSETQY
TRBJ2-7,TRBV7-2,ASSLVAGSYEQY
TRBJ1-1,TRBV5-1,ASSPGQMNTEAF
TRBJ2-7,TRBV5-4,ASGGGRASYEQY
TRBJ1-2,TRBV10-2,ASSATGGAGYGYT
TRBJ1-2,TRBV29-1,SVGQGADYGYT
TRBJ1-4,TRBV5-4,ASSWRTGSQEKLF
TRBJ1-2,TRBV10-3,AIKEGSENSYGYT
TRBJ1-5,TRBV19,ASSISGTENYQPQH
TRBJ2-5,TRBV5-5,ASSFRDTKKGETQY
TRBJ2-1,TRBV5-1,ASSFQGAEYNEQF
TRBJ2-3,TRBV6-1,ASSVSQGNTDTQY
TRBJ2-1,TRBV27,ASSLLTSGGPSSYNEQF
TRBJ1-5,TRBV6-1,ATRIQTAPLIPQH
TRBJ1-3,TRBV6-5,ASSFAGPTGNTIY
TRBJ2-5,TRBV6-5,ASSRLAGAETQY
TRBJ2-3,TRBV19,ASSWSQGATSDTQY
TRBJ2-1,TRBV7-3,ASSVVSAGSSYNEQF
TRBJ1-4,TRBV27,ASSSRTLATNEKLF
TRBJ2-1,TRBV7-8,ASSLGAGTYYNEQF
TRBJ2-1,TRBV28,ASSLRGGQGGGLKKF
TRBJ2-1,TRBV5-1,ASSLDRQTGLYNEQF
TRBJ1-3,TRBV6-1,ASSGSGIISGNTIY
TRBJ1-2,TRBV7-9,ASSLLVQGSYT
TRBJ1-1,TRBV5-4,ASSLAGTGLRNTEAF
TRBJ1-5,TRBV28,ASSWGDRPQGVQH